The clone carrying this TCR beta chain was counted once. The repertoire was sequenced with immunoSEQ multiplex PCR; TCRdb's copy has only in-frame clones and lacks some. This table has fewer than 350,000 clones, more than 70% appearing once. CDR3 length equals 15 residues. V was clipped by 6 bases and J by 7 bases; unmatched bases: 11. The germline V gene encodes CDR1 KGHSH and CDR2 LQKENI. This sample was taken from a study of blood T cell repertoires in COVID-19. The receptor was isolated from a woman aged 25 to 39 who had been exposed to COVID-19. Sample: PBMCs or T cells enriched from blood (not recorded which). This chain links TRBV18 with TRBJ2-7, with 11 bases fitting TRBD2. The CDR3, as DNA: TGTGCCAGCTCGTCTTCCGGGACTAGCGGCGGAGAGCAGTACTTC. Translated, it gives CASSSSGTSGGEQYF.